These 15 T cell receptor beta chains were all obtained from the same sample, sequenced in a study of blood T cell repertoires in COVID-19. Assay: immunoSEQ multiplex PCR; the TCRdb copy retains only in-frame clones and omits some. The repertoire has fewer than 60,000 clones, over 85% of them found once; the top ten carry roughly 10%. The sample taken for sequencing was peripheral blood. The origin of the receptors is an elderly man with active or convalescent COVID-19.

The V and J genes are TRBV7-2 and TRBJ2-7, with 13 nucleotides matching TRBD2. Germline CDR1 SGHTA, CDR2 FQGNSA. V trimming: 5 bases; J trimming: 0 bases; junction bases outside the gene matches: 10. The CDR3 is 18 residues long. The CDR3 region has the DNA TGTGCCAGCAGCCCAACCAGACTAGCGGGAGGTAGCTCCTACGAGCAGTACTTC. This codes for CASSPTRLAGGSSYEQYF.

V usage is TRBV30 and J usage is TRBJ2-3; 7 bases fit TRBD1. Germline trimming cut 5 bases from V and 2 bases from J; bases unmatched to any gene: 7. CDR1 and CDR2 (germline): GTSNPN, SVGIG (reference sequence). The CDR3 contains 14 residues. The CDR3 nucleotides read TGTGCCTGGCGAGACAGGGCGAACACAGATACGCAGTATTTT. Its protein is CAWRDRANTDTQYF.

This clone was seen only once. This chain joins TRBV19 and TRBJ2-3, with TRBD1 matching 7 bases. This CDR3 comprises 15 residues. Germline loops: CDR1 LNHDA, CDR2 SQIVND (reference sequence). The J segment lost 3 bases and the V segment lost 6 bases, leaving 9 bases of the junction unmatched. The CDR3 coding sequence is TGTGCCAGTAGCCCCCGGGACAGCAATACAGATACGCAGTATTTT. Its translation is CASSPRDSNTDTQYF. Looking up the rest from reference TRBV19 and TRBJ2-3 gives the full variable domain: DGGITQSPKYLFRKEGQNVTLSCEQNLNHDAMYWYRQDPGQGLRLIYYSQIVNDFQKGDIAEGYSVSREKKESFPLTVTSAQKNPTAFYLCASSPRDSNTDTQYFGPGTRLTVL.

V and J are TRBV27 and TRBJ1-2; 9 nucleotides line up with TRBD1. In germline, CDR1 is MNHEY, CDR2 SMNVEV (reference sequence). The CDR3 length is 14 residues. V trimming: 4 bases; J trimming: 5 bases; junction bases outside the gene matches: 5. The CDR3 DNA reads TGTGCCAGCAGTTCGTTGGGGACAGGGTATGGCTACACCTTC. Protein: CASSSLGTGYGYTF.

The chain recombines TRBV29-1 with TRBJ2-5; 7 nucleotides match TRBD2. CDR3 length: 11 amino acids. Germline V gene data show CDR1 as SQVTM and CDR2 as ANQGSEA. Trimming removed 8 bases from V and 7 bases from J; junction bases left unmatched: 7. CDR3 residues: CSSWGGRTQYF. In DNA form, the CDR3 reads TGCAGCTCTTGGGGGGGACGGACCCAGTACTTC.

The chain employs TRBV19 and TRBJ2-3; possibly TRBD1 for D (6 bases). This CDR3 region has 15 residues. Germline CDR1 and CDR2: LNHDA and SQIVND (reference sequence). V lost 3 bases and J lost 5, with 15 bases in between. Here the CDR3 DNA reads TGTGCCAGTAGTATTTCCGGCCTCAGGGGAGATACGCAGTATTTT. Translated, it gives CASSISGLRGDTQYF.

The gene calls are TRBV18 and TRBJ1-2, with a possible D match to TRBD1 (6 bases). The length of the CDR3 is 18 residues. The V gene's germline CDR1 is KGHSH and CDR2 LQKENI. The V end lost 3 bases, the J end lost 0 bases, and 20 bases lay between the germline ends. This chain's CDR3 is CASSPEQGPSPANYGYTF. The CDR3 nucleotides read TGTGCCAGCTCACCCGAACAGGGTCCCTCACCGGCTAACTATGGCTACACCTTC.

The chain joins TRBV12-3 or TRBV12-4 to TRBJ1-2; D remains unclear. The CDR3 is 13 residues long. V was clipped by 3 bases and J by 4 bases, with 9 bases between them. The CDR3 loop reads CASSFSRAYGYTF. The DNA of the CDR3 is TGTGCCAGCAGTTTTTCAAGAGCCTATGGCTACACCTTC.

Turning to this clone: Likely a read error: the CDR3 ends without its conserved phenylalanine or tryptophan. The DNA is omitted, as the CDR3 cannot be located on it reliably, and the CDR3 follows TCRdb's listing. This chain links TRBV10-1 with TRBJ2-6; TRBD2, as called in the table, went unchecked against the DNA. The CDR3 region is 13 residues in length, termini included. Germline assignment: CDR1 WNHNN and CDR2 SYGVQD (reference sequence). The CDR3 loop reads CASSSNARSHKVG.

V and J are TRBV29-1 and TRBJ2-7; 12 bases match TRBD1. J was trimmed by 3 bases and V by 5 bases; bases with no gene match: 5. Germline V gene lookup returns CDR1 SQVTM and CDR2 ANQGSEA. The CDR3 has 14 amino acids. CDR3 DNA: TGCAGCGTTTCGGGGACAGGGGGCGTCTACGAGCAGTACTTC. Protein sequence: CSVSGTGGVYEQYF.

The genes are TRBV7-3 and TRBJ2-7; the match to TRBD1 covers 7 bases. The CDR3 spans 14 residues. CDR1 is SGHTA and CDR2 is FQGTGA in the germline V gene. With 2 bases clipped from V and 1 base from J, the junction kept 2 bases outside the gene matches. This CDR3 reads CASSLGRGSYEQYF. CDR3 nucleotides: TGTGCCAGCAGCTTAGGCAGGGGGTCCTACGAGCAGTACTTC.

There are a few counts of this clone. The chain combines TRBV19 with TRBJ2-4, with D unresolved. Germline loops: CDR1 LNHDA, CDR2 SQIVND (reference sequence). CDR3 length equals 17 residues. V was clipped by 1 base and J by 1 base, with 14 bases between them. The chain's CDR3 is CASSIGVGRRAKNIQYF. DNA of the CDR3: TGTGCCAGTAGTATAGGAGTAGGAAGGCGGGCCAAAAACATTCAGTACTTC.

J is TRBJ1-4 and V is TRBV19; possibly TRBD1 for D (5 bases). The ends were cut back, 1 base at V and 8 bases at J, with 11 bases in the middle. The CDR3 runs 14 residues. From germline, CDR1 is LNHDA and CDR2 SQIVND (reference sequence). The CDR3, as DNA: TGTGCCAGTAGTATAGTGGGGCCCCGAGAAAAACTGTTTTTT. Residues: CASSIVGPREKLFF.

The chain combines TRBV7-9 with TRBJ1-6; D remains ambiguous. Trimming removed 3 bases at V and 8 bases at J, with 11 bases between. The germline V gene encodes CDR1 SEHNR and CDR2 FQNEAQ (reference sequence). This CDR3 has 14 residues. In nucleotides, the CDR3 is TGTGCCAGCAGCTTCCCCTCCGCGGATTCACCCCTCCACTTT. It is translated as CASSFPSADSPLHF.

The rearrangement joins TRBV13 to TRBJ2-3; TRBD1 matches 7 bases. The germline V gene encodes CDR1 PRHDT and CDR2 FYEKMQ (reference sequence). CDR3 size: 15 residues. V was pared by 1 base and J by 4 bases, with 5 bases of the junction left unmatched. In nucleotides, the CDR3 is TGTGCCAGCAGCTTAGACCCAGGGGGTCCAGATACGCAGTATTTT. Translating it yields CASSLDPGGPDTQYF.